One and the same sample provided the 2 T cell receptor beta chains below, sequenced in a study of regulatory T cells in long-lasting Graves disease. Documented time point: newly diagnosed GD, antithyroid drugs for less than 3 months. Researchers made the TCR library from RNA that was extracted from PBMCs. With iRepertoire HTBI primers and Arm-PCR of CDR3 regions, TCR beta libraries were built. One entry per CDR3 protein results from TCRdb running MiXCR on the multiplex PCR reads. The sample gives more than 350,000 distinct CDR3 sequences, under 15% of which show up once; around 15% is in the top ten. This sample also belongs to another study, concerning T cells in Graves' hyperthyroidism and ophthalmopathy.

Sample: peripheral blood mononuclear cells (PBMCs), taken at new diagnosis, from a patient treated with antithyroid drugs. These receptors were obtained from a woman aged 25 to 39 with Graves disease.

This clonotype showed up just a few times. The chain carries TRBV20-1 and TRBJ1-4; possible D gene TRBD1, 5 bases. This CDR3 is 13 amino acids long. Deletions cut 5 bases from V and 6 bases from J, with 13 bases between. Germline V lookup: CDR1 DFQATT, CDR2 SNEGSKA (reference sequence). The CDR3 nucleotides read TGCAGTGCTGAGCACGGGGGGGATGAAAAACTGTTTTTT. Its translation is CSAEHGGDEKLFF.

This rearrangement joins TRBV11-3 to TRBJ1-4; the D is unclear. The CDR3 contains 13 residues. Per germline, CDR1 SGHNT and CDR2 YENEEA. V lost 7 bases to trimming and J lost 2 bases, with 8 bases between them. CDR3 nucleotides: TGTGCCAGCATTGTGAGGACTAATGAAAAACTGTTTTTT. It yields the protein CASIVRTNEKLFF.